The T cell receptor (beta chain) described here comes from a study of CD4 T cells in relation to SARS-CoV-2 and coronaviruses. Study as a whole: PBMCs were cultured with antigen for roughly 10 days before TCR beta sequencing.

Study observations and caveats: Compared with monoreactive clones, crossreactive clones showed significantly weaker SARS-CoV-2 expansion.

Assay: immunoSEQ multiplex PCR; the TCRdb copy retains only in-frame clones and omits some. This table has 15,000 to 20,000 clones, around 80% appearing once. CD4+ T cells from unexposed donors were obtained before the COVID-19 pandemic (2011-2018). After less than 11 days of culture, CD4+ T cells were isolated. Unexposed-donor CD4+ T cells were probed with SARS-CoV-2 S/N and four cold-coronavirus spikes, cells permitting. Fresh IL-2 medium replaced half the medium on days 3 and 7. As for this clone: Its antigen is unknown.

Trimming took off 6 bases at V and 8 bases at J, with 22 bases between the two ends. Germline V gives CDR1 SGHAT, CDR2 FQNNGV. This CDR3 region has 15 residues. Sequencing was carried out using CD4+ T cells from PBMCs, cultured in vitro. The TCR sequence derives from a human donor in good health. J is TRBJ1-2 and V is TRBV11-2; D call uncertain. The CDR3 DNA is TGTGCCAGCAGACCCCTTTTCGACAAGGGCTACGGCTACACCTTC. Residues: CASRPLFDKGYGYTF.